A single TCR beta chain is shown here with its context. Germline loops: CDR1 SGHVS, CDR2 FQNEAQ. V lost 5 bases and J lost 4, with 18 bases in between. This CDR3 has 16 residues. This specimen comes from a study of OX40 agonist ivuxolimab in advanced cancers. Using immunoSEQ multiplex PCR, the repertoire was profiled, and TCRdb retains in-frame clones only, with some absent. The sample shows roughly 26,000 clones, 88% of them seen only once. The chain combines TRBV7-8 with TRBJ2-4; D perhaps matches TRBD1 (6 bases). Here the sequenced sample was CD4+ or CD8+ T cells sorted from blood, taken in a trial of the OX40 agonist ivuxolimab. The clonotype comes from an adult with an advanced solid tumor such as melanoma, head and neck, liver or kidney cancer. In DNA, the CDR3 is TGTGCCAGCAGCCTCATCTCCGGGACAACAAAAAACATTCAGTACTTC. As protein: CASSLISGTTKNIQYF.